This T cell receptor beta chain was sequenced in a study of cytomegalovirus exposure and HLA in healthy donors. Study observations and caveats: The study designated 164 TCR beta chains cytomegalovirus-associated. Rarity marked most TCR sequences, yet some public TCRs occurred in many donors. Under in vitro conditions, a few CMV-associated chains were confirmed as specific for CMV antigens.

Concerning this clone: Its antigen is not known.

Losses at the gene ends were 7 bases for V and 2 bases for J; bases not matched to a gene: 6. This CDR3 spans 14 amino acids. Per the germline V gene, CDR1 is SNHLY and CDR2 is FYNNEI. Here immunoSEQ multiplex PCR was the method, and the copy in TCRdb shows in-frame clones only, minus some. The sample gives under 400,000 clones, approximately 91% of which show up once; approximately 0.9% is in the top ten. The donors were part of the roughly 130-subject validation cohort, which stood apart from the roughly 670-subject first cohort. The sequenced sample consisted of PBMCs. This sequence was found in a man younger than 45 in good health and CMV-seronegative. The chain is built from TRBV2 and TRBJ2-3, with 7 bases aligning to TRBD1. The CDR3 nucleotides are TGTGCCAGCACGAAGACAGGGAACACAGATACGCAGTATTTT. Amino acid sequence: CASTKTGNTDTQYF.